This T cell receptor beta chain was recovered during a study of T cell responses to AZD1222 COVID-19 vaccine. Study-level points and caveats: Among the donors, most were white British and more were female, and clonal diversity was possibly underestimated. Targets within unmutated variant regions were reportedly found for nearly half of spike-specific TCRs. Spike-specific TCR depth and breadth grew after two AZD1222 doses.

Germline V gene sequence: CDR1 SGDLS, CDR2 YYNGEE. This CDR3 spans 12 amino acids. The ends were cut back, 7 bases at V and 5 bases at J, with 13 bases in the middle. This clone is a singleton in its sample. Antigen: not known. Assay used: immunoSEQ multiplex PCR; TCRdb lists only in-frame clones, some missing. The sample has more than 150,000 clones; 88% are singletons. This TCR was sampled from an adult in good health. V usage is TRBV9 and J usage is TRBJ2-7, with a tentative D call TRBD1 (7 bases). The sequencing here drew on peripheral blood, taken on day 0 of AZD1222 vaccination. CDR3 sequence reads: CASGQGGHEQYF. CDR3 nucleotides: TGTGCCAGCGGGCAGGGGGGACACGAGCAGTACTTC.